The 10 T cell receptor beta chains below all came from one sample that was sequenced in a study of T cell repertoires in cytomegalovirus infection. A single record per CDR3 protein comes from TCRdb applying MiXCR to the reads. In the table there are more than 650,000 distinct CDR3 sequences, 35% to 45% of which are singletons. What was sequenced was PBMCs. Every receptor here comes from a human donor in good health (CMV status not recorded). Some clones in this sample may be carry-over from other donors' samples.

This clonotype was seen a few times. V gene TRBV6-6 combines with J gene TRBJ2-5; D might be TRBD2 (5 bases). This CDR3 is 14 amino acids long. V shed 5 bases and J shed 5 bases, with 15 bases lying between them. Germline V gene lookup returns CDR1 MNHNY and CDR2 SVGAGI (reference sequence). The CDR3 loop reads CASSGTRGTETQYF. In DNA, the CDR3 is TGTGCCAGCAGTGGAACACGGGGTACGGAGACCCAGTACTTC.

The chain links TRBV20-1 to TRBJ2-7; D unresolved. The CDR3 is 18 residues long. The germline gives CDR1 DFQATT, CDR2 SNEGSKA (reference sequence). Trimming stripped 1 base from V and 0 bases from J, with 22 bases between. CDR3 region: CSARVHPSVRRSSYEQYF. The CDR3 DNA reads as TGCAGTGCTAGAGTGCACCCCTCGGTCCGGAGAAGCTCCTACGAGCAGTACTTC.

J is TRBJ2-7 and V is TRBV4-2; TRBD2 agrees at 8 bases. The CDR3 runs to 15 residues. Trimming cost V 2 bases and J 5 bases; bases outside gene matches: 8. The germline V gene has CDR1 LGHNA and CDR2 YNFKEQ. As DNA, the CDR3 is TGTGCCAGCAGCCAAACGGACGGGAGGGCTGACGAGCAGTACTTC. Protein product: CASSQTDGRADEQYF.

The DNA for the CDR3 is TGCAGCGTACCGGGGCTGAACACTGAAGCTTTCTTT. It is translated as CSVPGLNTEAFF. V gene TRBV29-1 combines with J gene TRBJ1-1; D possibly corresponds to TRBD1 (5 bases). Germline CDR1 and CDR2: SQVTM and ANQGSEA. The CDR3 length is 12 residues. V gave up 6 bases and J gave up 0 bases, with 8 bases separating them.

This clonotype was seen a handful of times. In DNA form, the CDR3 reads TGTGCCAGCAGCTTGATACAGCCTAGCAATCAGCCCCAGCATTTT. Its protein is CASSLIQPSNQPQHF. The rearrangement uses TRBV5-5 and TRBJ1-5, with no clear D. Germline V lookup: CDR1 SGHKS, CDR2 YYEKEE (reference sequence). The CDR3 covers 15 residues. Trimming left V 1 base short and J 0 bases short, with 8 bases between.

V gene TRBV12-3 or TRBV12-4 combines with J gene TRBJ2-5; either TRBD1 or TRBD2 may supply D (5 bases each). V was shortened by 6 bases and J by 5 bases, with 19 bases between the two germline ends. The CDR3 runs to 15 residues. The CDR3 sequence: CASSHPTRGGETQYF. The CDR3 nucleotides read TGTGCCAGCAGCCACCCCACTAGGGGCGGGGAGACCCAGTACTTC.

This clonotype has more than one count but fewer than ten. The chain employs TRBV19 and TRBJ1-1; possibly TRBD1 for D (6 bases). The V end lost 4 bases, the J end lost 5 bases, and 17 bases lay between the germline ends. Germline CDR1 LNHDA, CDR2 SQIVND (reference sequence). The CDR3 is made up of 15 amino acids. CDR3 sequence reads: CASSTAGKGGTEAFF. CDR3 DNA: TGTGCCAGTAGTACCGCCGGAAAAGGGGGTACTGAAGCTTTCTTT. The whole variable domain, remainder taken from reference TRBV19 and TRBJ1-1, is DGGITQSPKYLFRKEGQNVTLSCEQNLNHDAMYWYRQDPGQGLRLIYYSQIVNDFQKGDIAEGYSVSREKKESFPLTVTSAQKNPTAFYLCASSTAGKGGTEAFFGQGTRLTVV.

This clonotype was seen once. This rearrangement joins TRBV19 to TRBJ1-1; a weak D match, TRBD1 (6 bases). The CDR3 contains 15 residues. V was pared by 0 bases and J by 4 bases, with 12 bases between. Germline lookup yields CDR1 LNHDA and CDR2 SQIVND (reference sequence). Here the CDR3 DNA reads TGTGCCAGTAGTATAGAGGGGGGGCGAGGCACTGAAGCTTTCTTT. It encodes CASSIEGGRGTEAFF.

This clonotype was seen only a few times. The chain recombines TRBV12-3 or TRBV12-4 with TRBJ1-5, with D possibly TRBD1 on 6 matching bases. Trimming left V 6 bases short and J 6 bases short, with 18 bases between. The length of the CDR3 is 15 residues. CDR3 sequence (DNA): TGTGCCAGCAGCCCCACAGGGAGTCTCGGTCAGCCCCAGCATTTT. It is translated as CASSPTGSLGQPQHF.

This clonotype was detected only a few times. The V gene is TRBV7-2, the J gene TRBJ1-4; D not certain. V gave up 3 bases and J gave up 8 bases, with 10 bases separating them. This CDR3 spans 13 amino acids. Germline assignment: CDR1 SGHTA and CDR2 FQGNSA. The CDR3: CASSFGIAEKLFF. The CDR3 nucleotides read TGTGCCAGCAGCTTCGGGATAGCCGAAAAACTGTTTTTT.